One and the same sample provided the 19 T cell receptor beta chains below, sequenced in a study of blood T cells in healthy people across ages. The authors ran a second PCR of about 7 to 11 cycles using a sample-barcoded 5' primer and a J-beta primer mix. Each CDR3 protein gets one entry after TCRdb re-called the 5' RACE reads with MiXCR. The sample includes approximately 730,000 distinct CDR3 sequences, roughly 47% of them seen just once. The source material was blood. All receptors come from a woman in her sixties in good health.

This clonotype was counted only a few times. This chain joins TRBV6-2 or TRBV6-3 and TRBJ2-7, with 11 bases lining up with TRBD1. The junction had 4 bases not matched to a gene; V was cut back by 6 bases and J by 3 bases. Germline CDR1 is MNHEY and CDR2 is SVGEGT. The CDR3 has 14 amino acids. The CDR3, as DNA: TGTGCCAGCAGACCCGGGACAGGGGGCTACGAGCAGTACTTC. It translates to CASRPGTGGYEQYF.

The sample holds a few counts of this clonotype. V gene TRBV6-1 combines with J gene TRBJ2-3; 8 bases fit TRBD1. The germline V gene has CDR1 MNHNS and CDR2 SASEGT. This CDR3 spans 15 amino acids. The junction had 7 bases not matched to a gene; V was cut back by 7 bases and J by 1 base. CDR3 coding DNA: TGTGCCAGCAATTTCGGACAGGGAGGCACAGATACGCAGTATTTT. This translates into CASNFGQGGTDTQYF.

The genes are TRBV30 and TRBJ2-7, with 7 positions matching TRBD1. CDR3 size: 14 residues. Germline loops: CDR1 GTSNPN, CDR2 SVGIG (reference sequence). J lost 2 bases, V lost 3 bases, and 7 bases had no gene match. CDR3 in DNA: TGTGCCTGGAGCATTACGACAGGGACCTACGAGCAGTACTTC. Translating gives CAWSITTGTYEQYF.

The chain is built from TRBV2 and TRBJ2-4, with D maybe TRBD1 (5 bases). The CDR3 runs 14 residues. In germline, CDR1 is SNHLY, CDR2 FYNNEI. The ends were cut back, 8 bases at V and 3 bases at J, with 14 bases in the middle. The CDR3 sequence: CASSKGWVKNIQYF. The CDR3 DNA reads as TGTGCCAGCTCAAAGGGGTGGGTCAAAAACATTCAGTACTTC.

This clonotype was counted once. This chain links TRBV21-1 with TRBJ2-1; the table names TRBD1, a call not compared with the DNA. Judging by the DNA end, TRBJ2-7 fits better; the J call may be wrong. TRBV21-1 is annotated as a pseudogene. This CDR3 has 12 residues. The CDR3 protein is CASSSLIYEQYF. The CDR3 DNA reads TGTGCCAGCAGCTCCCTGATTTACGAGCAGTACTTC.

The chain couples TRBV12-3 or TRBV12-4 to TRBJ1-1; tentative D call: TRBD1 (6 bases). The V gene lost 7 bases and the J gene lost 4 bases, with 16 bases spanning the gap. CDR3 length: 14 amino acids. This CDR3 reads CASIPTGSVTEAFF. CDR3 sequence (DNA): TGTGCCAGCATCCCCACAGGGTCGGTCACTGAAGCTTTCTTT.

There are a few counts of this clonotype. V usage is TRBV24-1 and J usage is TRBJ2-1; D uncertain. The germline V gene encodes CDR1 KGHDR and CDR2 SFDVKD. The CDR3 consists of 15 residues. V gave up 4 bases and J gave up 6 bases, with 15 bases separating them. The CDR3 loop is CATSEPPPGSNEQFF. The CDR3 DNA is TGTGCCACCAGTGAACCACCTCCGGGTTCCAATGAGCAGTTCTTC.

This clonotype was seen ten or more times. The genes are TRBV7-2 and TRBJ2-4, with TRBD1 matching over 9 bases. V gave up 5 bases and J gave up 5 bases; unmatched junction bases: 4. CDR1 and CDR2 (germline): SGHTA, FQGNSA. The CDR3 contains 14 residues. Here the CDR3 reads CASSRRTGENIQYF. CDR3 coding DNA: TGTGCCAGCAGCCGCCGGACAGGGGAAAACATTCAGTACTTC.

This chain connects TRBV7-8 to TRBJ2-1; TRBD2 might be the D (5 bases). The CDR3 contains 18 residues. V lost 3 bases and J lost 8, with 26 bases in between. The germline V gene encodes CDR1 SGHVS and CDR2 FQNEAQ. This CDR3 is CASSFIIGRTSHYDEQFF. In DNA, the CDR3 is TGTGCCAGCAGCTTTATAATCGGAAGGACTTCCCATTACGATGAGCAGTTCTTC.

This clonotype has more than one count but fewer than ten. J is TRBJ2-3 and V is TRBV4-3; D unresolved. The V gene's germline CDR1 is LGHNA and CDR2 YSLEER. V was cut by 0 bases and J by 3 bases, with 10 bases left in between. The CDR3 spans 15 residues. Written as DNA, the CDR3 is TGCGCCAGCAGCCAAGATGGGATCGCAACAGATACGCAGTATTTT. Its translation is CASSQDGIATDTQYF.

This sequence joins TRBV29-1 and TRBJ2-1; D unresolved. Looked up from germline, CDR1 is SQVTM and CDR2 is ANQGSEA. V lost 6 bases, J lost 1 base, and 13 bases lay in between. This CDR3 is built from 14 residues. The CDR3 nucleotides read TGCAGCGTACCGACAACTTTTTCCTACAATGAGCAGTTCTTC. This codes for CSVPTTFSYNEQFF.

In this sample, this clonotype turned up a few times. This sequence joins TRBV29-1 and TRBJ2-1; D remains ambiguous. Germline CDR1 reads SQVTM; CDR2 reads ANQGSEA. The CDR3 spans 16 residues. Trimming cost V 0 bases and J 3 bases, with 15 bases left between them. The CDR3 region has the DNA TGCAGCGTTGAAGAGCGGCGGACGACCTTCTACAATGAGCAGTTCTTC. Protein sequence: CSVEERRTTFYNEQFF.

This clonotype occurred many times. The chain joins TRBV6-2 or TRBV6-3 to TRBJ2-3; TRBD2 might be the D (6 bases). The germline V and J ends were trimmed by 5 bases and 3 bases, with 9 bases remaining between them. The germline gives CDR1 MNHEY, CDR2 SVGEGT. The CDR3 sequence is 13 residues long. The CDR3 region is CASSPRETDTQYF. DNA for the CDR3: TGTGCCAGCAGTCCCCGGGAGACAGATACGCAGTATTTT.

J is TRBJ2-7 and V is TRBV10-3, with 14 bases fitting TRBD2. Trimming took 4 bases from V and 3 from J; bases not matched to a gene: 5. CDR1 is ENHRY, CDR2 SYGVKD, per germline. The CDR3 is 16 amino acids. CDR3 sequence: CAISGGTSGRLYEQYF. The CDR3 region has the DNA TGTGCCATCAGTGGGGGGACTAGCGGGAGACTCTACGAGCAGTACTTC.

The rearrangement joins TRBV4-2 to TRBJ2-7; 11 positions match TRBD2. The V segment lost 2 bases and the J segment 6 bases; nucleotides outside the gene matches: 6. The CDR3 consists of 15 residues. The V gene's germline CDR1 is LGHNA and CDR2 YNFKEQ. The CDR3 loop reads CASSQSLAGVREQYF. The CDR3 DNA reads TGTGCCAGCAGCCAATCACTAGCGGGAGTGCGCGAGCAGTACTTC.

This clonotype turned up a few times. This chain connects TRBV12-3 or TRBV12-4 to TRBJ2-3; 8 bases match TRBD2. The CDR3 covers 13 residues. The V and J ends lost 3 bases and 4 bases, in that order; junction bases with no gene match: 0. The DNA for the CDR3 is TGTGCCAGCAGTTTGACTAGCGCAGATACGCAGTATTTT. Protein sequence: CASSLTSADTQYF.

There are many counts of this clonotype. As DNA, the CDR3 is TGTGCCAGCCACCTCGTAGCGGGAGCGCGCACAGATACGCAGTATTTT. It is translated as CASHLVAGARTDTQYF. This sequence joins TRBV7-2 and TRBJ2-3, with 9 nucleotides matching TRBD2. CDR1 and CDR2 (germline): SGHTA, FQGNSA. Trimming removed 8 bases from V and 1 base from J; junction bases left unmatched: 10. This CDR3 contains 16 residues. Variable domain in full (rest from reference TRBV7-2 and TRBJ2-3): GAGVSQSPSNKVTEKGKDVELRCDPISGHTALYWYRQSLGQGLEFLIYFQGNSAPDKSGLPSDRFSAERTGGSVSTLTIQRTQQEDSAVYLCASHLVAGARTDTQYFGPGTRLTVL.

This clonotype was seen only a few times. The rearrangement links TRBV3-1 to TRBJ1-2; D possibly corresponds to TRBD1 (5 bases). Germline CDR1 LGHDT, CDR2 YNNKEL (reference sequence). V lost 4 bases and J 7 bases, leaving 19 bases between the germline ends. The CDR3 runs to 15 residues. This CDR3 is CASSLNPGANAGYTF. The DNA for the CDR3 is TGTGCCAGCAGCCTAAATCCCGGGGCTAACGCTGGCTACACCTTC.

The V call is TRBV7-6, the J call TRBJ1-1, with D unresolved. The CDR3 runs 15 residues. Per the germline V gene, CDR1 is SGHVS and CDR2 is FNYEAQ. The ends were cut back, 1 base at V and 0 bases at J, with 9 bases in the middle. CDR3 DNA: TGTGCCAGCAGCTTAGAGGCAGGAATGAACACTGAAGCTTTCTTT. Protein sequence: CASSLEAGMNTEAFF.